This T cell receptor beta chain is drawn from a study of blood T cell repertoires in COVID-19. Across the whole study: Samples taken during acute and convalescent COVID-19 were collected in the United States, Italy and Spain. PBMCs, B-cell-depleted T cells, or T cells were the source of the cDNA or gDNA that made up the material.

Under the authors' procedure: Reference gene primer amplification gave nucleated cell count estimates. The protocol was immunoSEQ multiplex PCR, while the TCRdb copy is restricted to in-frame clones and leaves out a portion. The V and J calls and clone size come from that table; D and trimming were worked out from the DNA. In the table there are 91,000 or so clones, about four fifths of which are singletons. The TCR was taken from a man aged 50-59 years with active or convalescent COVID-19. The sample consisted of peripheral blood.

CDR3 loop: CASKPLAGERGVGQFF. CDR3 coding DNA: TGTGCCAGCAAACCCTTAGCGGGGGAAAGGGGGGTCGGGCAGTTCTTC. The genes are TRBV2 and TRBJ2-1; 9 bases match TRBD2. The germline V gene has CDR1 SNHLY and CDR2 FYNNEI. The CDR3 length is 16 residues. The trim removed 7 bases at V and 12 bases at J, leaving 19 bases unmatched.